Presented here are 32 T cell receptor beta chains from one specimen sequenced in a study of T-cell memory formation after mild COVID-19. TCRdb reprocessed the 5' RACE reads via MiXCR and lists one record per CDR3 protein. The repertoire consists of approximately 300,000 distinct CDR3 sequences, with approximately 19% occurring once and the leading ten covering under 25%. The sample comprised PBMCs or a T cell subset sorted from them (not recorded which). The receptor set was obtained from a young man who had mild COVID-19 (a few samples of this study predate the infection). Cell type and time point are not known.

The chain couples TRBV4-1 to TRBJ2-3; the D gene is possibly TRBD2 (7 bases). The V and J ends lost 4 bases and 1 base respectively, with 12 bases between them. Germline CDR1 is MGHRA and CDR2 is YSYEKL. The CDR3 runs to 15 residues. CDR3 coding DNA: TGCGCCAGCAGCCGGGGGGGCCGCGGCACAGATACGCAGTATTTT. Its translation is CASSRGGRGTDTQYF.

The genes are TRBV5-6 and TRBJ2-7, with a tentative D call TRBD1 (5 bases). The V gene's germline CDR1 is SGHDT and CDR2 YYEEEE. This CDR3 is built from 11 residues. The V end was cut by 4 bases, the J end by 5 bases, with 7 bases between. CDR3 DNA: TGTGCCAGCAGCCTGGGGCACGAGCAGTACGTC. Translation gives CASSLGHEQYV.

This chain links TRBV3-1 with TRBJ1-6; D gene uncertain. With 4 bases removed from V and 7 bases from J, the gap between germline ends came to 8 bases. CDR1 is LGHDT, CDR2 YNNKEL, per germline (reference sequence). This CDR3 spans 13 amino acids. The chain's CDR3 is CASSLNSNSPLHF. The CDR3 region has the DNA TGTGCCAGCAGCCTAAACTCGAATTCACCCCTCCACTTT.

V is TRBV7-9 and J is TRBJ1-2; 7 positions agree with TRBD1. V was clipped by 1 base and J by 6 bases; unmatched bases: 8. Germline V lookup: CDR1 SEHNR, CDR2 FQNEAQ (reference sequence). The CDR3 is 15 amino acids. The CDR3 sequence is CASSLVPGGGNGYTF. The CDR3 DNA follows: TGTGCCAGCAGCTTAGTTCCAGGGGGAGGAAATGGCTACACCTTC.

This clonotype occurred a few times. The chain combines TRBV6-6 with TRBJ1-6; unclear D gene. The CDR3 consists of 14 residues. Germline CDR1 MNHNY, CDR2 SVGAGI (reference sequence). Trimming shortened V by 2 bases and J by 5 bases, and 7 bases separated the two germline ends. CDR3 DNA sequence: TGTGCCAGCAGTTACGATAGGGATAATTCACCCCTCCACTTT. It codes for CASSYDRDNSPLHF.

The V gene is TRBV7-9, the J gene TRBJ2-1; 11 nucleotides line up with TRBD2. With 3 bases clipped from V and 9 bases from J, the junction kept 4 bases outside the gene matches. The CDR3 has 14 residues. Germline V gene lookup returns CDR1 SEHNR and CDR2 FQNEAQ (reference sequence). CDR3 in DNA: TGTGCCAGCAGCTTTAGCGGGGGGGCCGGTGAGCAGTTCTTC. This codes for CASSFSGGAGEQFF.

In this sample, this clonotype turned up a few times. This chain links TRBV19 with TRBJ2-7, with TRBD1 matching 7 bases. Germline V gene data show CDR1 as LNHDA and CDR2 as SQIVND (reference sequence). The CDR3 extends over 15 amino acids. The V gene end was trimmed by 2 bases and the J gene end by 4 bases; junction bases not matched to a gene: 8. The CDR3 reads CASSISPETGYEQYF. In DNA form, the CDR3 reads TGTGCCAGTAGTATAAGCCCTGAGACAGGGTACGAGCAGTACTTC.

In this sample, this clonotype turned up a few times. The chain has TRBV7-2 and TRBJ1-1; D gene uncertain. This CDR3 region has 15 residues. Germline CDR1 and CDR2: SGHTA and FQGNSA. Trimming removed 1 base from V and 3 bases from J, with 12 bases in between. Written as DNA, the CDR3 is TGTGCCAGCAGCTTAGTAGGCAGGTTGGACACTGAAGCTTTCTTT. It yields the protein CASSLVGRLDTEAFF.

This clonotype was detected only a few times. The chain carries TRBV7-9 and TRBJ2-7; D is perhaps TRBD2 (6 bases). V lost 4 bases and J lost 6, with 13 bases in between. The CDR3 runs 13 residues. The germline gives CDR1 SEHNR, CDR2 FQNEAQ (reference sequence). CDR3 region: CASSYSLAFEQYF. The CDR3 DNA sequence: TGTGCCAGCAGCTACAGCCTAGCGTTCGAGCAGTACTTC.

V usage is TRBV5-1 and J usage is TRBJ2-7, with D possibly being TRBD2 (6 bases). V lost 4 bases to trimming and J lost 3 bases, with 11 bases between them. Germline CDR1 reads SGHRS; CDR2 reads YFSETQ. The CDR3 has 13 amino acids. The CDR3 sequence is CASSPLRGYEQYF. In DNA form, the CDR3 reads TGCGCCAGCAGCCCGTTGCGGGGCTACGAGCAGTACTTC.

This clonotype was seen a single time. The CDR3 sequence is CASSPHGFGQGNTEAFF. The CDR3 nucleotides read TGTGCCAGCAGTCCTCATGGTTTCGGTCAGGGAAACACTGAAGCTTTCTTT. The chain has TRBV28 and TRBJ1-1; D possibly corresponds to TRBD1 (5 bases). Germline V gene data show CDR1 as MDHEN and CDR2 as SYDVKM. The CDR3 extends over 17 amino acids. Trimming stripped 5 bases from V and 2 bases from J, with 21 bases between.

CDR3 coding DNA: TGTGCCAACCCCGAGGGGACAGCCCCCGGTGAGCAGTTCTTC. Its translation is CANPEGTAPGEQFF. The genes are TRBV19 and TRBJ2-1, with 7 bases that match TRBD1. With 10 bases clipped from V and 9 bases from J, the junction kept 15 bases outside the gene matches. The germline CDR1 and CDR2 sequences are LNHDA and SQIVND (reference sequence). The CDR3 totals 14 residues.

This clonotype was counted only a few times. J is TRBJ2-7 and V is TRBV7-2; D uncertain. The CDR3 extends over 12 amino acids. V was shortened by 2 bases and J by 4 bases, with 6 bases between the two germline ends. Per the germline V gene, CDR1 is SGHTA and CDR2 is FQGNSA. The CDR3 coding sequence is TGTGCCAGCAGCTTATCCCAATACGAGCAGTACTTC. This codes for CASSLSQYEQYF.

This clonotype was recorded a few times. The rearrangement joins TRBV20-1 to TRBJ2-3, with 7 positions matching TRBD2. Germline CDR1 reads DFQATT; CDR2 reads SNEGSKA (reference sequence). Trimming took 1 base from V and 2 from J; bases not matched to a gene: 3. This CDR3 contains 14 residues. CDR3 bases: TGCAGTGCTAGAGGCACTAGCGCCACAGATACGCAGTATTTT. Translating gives CSARGTSATDTQYF.

CDR3 nucleotide sequence: TGTGCCAGCAGTTACTCAAGGGGGACCCAGTACTTC. Protein sequence: CASSYSRGTQYF. The chain couples TRBV6-2 or TRBV6-3 to TRBJ2-5, with D perhaps matching TRBD1 (5 bases). V lost 0 bases to trimming and J lost 7 bases, with 6 bases between them. The CDR3 consists of 12 residues. Germline V gene sequence: CDR1 MNHEY, CDR2 SVGEGT.

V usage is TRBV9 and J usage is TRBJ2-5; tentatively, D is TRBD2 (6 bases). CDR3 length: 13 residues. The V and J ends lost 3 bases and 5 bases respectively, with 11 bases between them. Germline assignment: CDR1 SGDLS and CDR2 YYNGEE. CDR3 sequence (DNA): TGTGCCAGCAGCGGAACTAGCCCGGAGACCCAGTACTTC. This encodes CASSGTSPETQYF.

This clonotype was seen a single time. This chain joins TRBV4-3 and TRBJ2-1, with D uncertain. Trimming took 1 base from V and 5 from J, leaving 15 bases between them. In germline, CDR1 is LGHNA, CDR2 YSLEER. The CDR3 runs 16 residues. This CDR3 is CASSQALVPQDNEQFF. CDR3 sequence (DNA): TGCGCCAGCAGCCAAGCATTGGTACCGCAGGACAATGAGCAGTTCTTC.

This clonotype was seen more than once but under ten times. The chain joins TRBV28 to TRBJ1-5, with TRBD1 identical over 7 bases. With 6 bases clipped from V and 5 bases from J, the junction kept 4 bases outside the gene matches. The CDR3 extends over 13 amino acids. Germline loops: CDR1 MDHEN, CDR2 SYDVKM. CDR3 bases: TGTGCCAGCAGAAGACAGGGAGATCAGCCCCAGCATTTT. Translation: CASRRQGDQPQHF.

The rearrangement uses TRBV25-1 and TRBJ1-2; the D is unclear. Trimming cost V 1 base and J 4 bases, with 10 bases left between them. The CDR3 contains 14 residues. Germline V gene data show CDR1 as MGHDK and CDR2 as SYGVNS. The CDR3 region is CASSESRRVYGYTF. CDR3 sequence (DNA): TGTGCCAGCAGTGAATCGAGACGGGTCTATGGCTACACCTTC.

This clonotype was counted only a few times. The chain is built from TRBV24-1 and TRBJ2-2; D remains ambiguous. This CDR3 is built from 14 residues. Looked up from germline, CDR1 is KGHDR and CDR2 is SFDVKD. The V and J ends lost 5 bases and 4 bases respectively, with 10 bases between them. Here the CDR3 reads CATSGAGTTGELFF. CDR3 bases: TGTGCCACCAGTGGGGCAGGAACCACCGGGGAGCTGTTTTTT.

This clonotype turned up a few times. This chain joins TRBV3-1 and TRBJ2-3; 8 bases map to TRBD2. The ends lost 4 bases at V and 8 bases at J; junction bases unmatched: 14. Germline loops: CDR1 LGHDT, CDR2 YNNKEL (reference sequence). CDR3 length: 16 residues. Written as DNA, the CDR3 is TGTGCCAGCAGCCTCTACGGGGGGGGCAACCTCCGTACGCAGTATTTT. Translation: CASSLYGGGNLRTQYF.

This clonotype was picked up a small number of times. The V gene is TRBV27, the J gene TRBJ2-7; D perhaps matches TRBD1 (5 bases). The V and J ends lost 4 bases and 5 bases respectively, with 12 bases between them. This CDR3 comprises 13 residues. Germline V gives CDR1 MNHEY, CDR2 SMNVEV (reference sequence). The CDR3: CASSWGRANEQYF. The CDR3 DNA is TGTGCCAGCAGTTGGGGCAGGGCTAACGAGCAGTACTTC.

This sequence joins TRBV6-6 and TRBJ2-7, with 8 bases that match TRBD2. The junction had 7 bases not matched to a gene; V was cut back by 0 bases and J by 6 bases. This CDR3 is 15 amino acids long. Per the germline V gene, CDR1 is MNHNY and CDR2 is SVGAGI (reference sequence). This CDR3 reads CASSYSNAGGPEQYV. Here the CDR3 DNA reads TGTGCCAGCAGTTACTCGAACGCGGGGGGCCCCGAGCAGTACGTC.

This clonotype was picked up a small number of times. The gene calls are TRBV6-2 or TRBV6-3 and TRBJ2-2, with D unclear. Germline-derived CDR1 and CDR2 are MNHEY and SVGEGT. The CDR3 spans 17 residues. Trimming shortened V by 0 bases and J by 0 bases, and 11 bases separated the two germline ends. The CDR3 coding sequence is TGTGCCAGCAGTTACTCGATGGCCAGACCGAACACCGGGGAGCTGTTTTTT. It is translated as CASSYSMARPNTGELFF.

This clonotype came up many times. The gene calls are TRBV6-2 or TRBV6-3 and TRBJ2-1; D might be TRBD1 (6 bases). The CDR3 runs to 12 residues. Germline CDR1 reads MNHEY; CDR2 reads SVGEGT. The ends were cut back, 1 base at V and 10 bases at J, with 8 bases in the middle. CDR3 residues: CASSYWTDEQFF. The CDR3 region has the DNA TGTGCCAGCAGTTACTGGACAGACGAGCAGTTCTTC.

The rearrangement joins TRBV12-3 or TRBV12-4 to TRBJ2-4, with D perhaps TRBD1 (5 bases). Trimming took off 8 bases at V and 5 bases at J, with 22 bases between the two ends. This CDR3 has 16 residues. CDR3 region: CASPRANLHYENIQYF. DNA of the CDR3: TGTGCCAGCCCCAGGGCGAACCTCCACTACGAAAACATTCAGTACTTC.

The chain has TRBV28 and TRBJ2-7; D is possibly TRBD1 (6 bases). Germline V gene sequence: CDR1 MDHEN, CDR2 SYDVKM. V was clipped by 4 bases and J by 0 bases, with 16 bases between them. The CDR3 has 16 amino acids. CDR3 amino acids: CASSSSTGRRSYEQYV. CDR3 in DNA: TGTGCCAGCAGTTCGTCGACAGGACGCCGCTCCTACGAGCAGTACGTC.

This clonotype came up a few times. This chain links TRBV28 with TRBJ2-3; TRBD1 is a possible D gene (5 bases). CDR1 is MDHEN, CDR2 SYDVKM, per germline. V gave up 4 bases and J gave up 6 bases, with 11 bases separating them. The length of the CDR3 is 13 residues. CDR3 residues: CASSSSDSDTQYF. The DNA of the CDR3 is TGTGCCAGCAGTTCATCCGACAGCGATACGCAGTATTTT.

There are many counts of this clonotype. CDR3 in amino acids: CSVDFMNTGELFF. As DNA, the CDR3 is TGCAGCGTTGATTTCATGAACACCGGGGAGCTGTTTTTT. J is TRBJ2-2 and V is TRBV29-1; no definite D call. V was clipped by 3 bases and J by 1 base, with 6 bases between them. Germline CDR1 is SQVTM and CDR2 is ANQGSEA. This CDR3 region has 13 residues.

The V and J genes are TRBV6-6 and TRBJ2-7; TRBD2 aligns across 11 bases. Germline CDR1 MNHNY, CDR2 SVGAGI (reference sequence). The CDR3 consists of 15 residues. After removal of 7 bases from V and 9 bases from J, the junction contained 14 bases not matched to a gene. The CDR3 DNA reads TGTGCCAGCACCCCACATGTTAGCGGGGGGGCTGGGCAGTACTTC. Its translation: CASTPHVSGGAGQYF.

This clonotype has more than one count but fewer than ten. CDR3 protein: CASSLGLASETQYF. The CDR3, as DNA: TGCGCCAGCAGCTTGGGACTAGCGAGTGAGACCCAGTACTTC. V is TRBV5-1 and J is TRBJ2-5; the match to TRBD2 covers 8 bases. The CDR3 is 14 residues long. Per germline, CDR1 SGHRS and CDR2 YFSETQ. V was pared by 0 bases and J by 5 bases, with 3 bases of the junction left unmatched.

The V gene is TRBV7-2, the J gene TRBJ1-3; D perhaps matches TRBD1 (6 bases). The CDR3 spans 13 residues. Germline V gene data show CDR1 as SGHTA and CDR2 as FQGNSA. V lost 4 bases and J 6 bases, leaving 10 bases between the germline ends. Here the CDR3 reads CASSWDTPNTIYF. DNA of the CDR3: TGTGCCAGCAGCTGGGACACCCCAAACACCATATATTTT.